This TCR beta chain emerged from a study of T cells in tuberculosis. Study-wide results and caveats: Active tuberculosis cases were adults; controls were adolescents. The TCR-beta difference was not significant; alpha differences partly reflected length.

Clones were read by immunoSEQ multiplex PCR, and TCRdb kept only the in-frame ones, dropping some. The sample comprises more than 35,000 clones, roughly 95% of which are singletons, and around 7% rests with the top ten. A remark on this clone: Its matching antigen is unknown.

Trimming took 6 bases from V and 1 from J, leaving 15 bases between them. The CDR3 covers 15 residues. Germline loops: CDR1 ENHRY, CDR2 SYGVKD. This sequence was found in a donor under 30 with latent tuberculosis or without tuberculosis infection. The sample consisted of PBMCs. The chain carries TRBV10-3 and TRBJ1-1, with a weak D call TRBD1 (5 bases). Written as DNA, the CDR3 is TGTGCCATCAGGCAGGGCGGAGGGAGGAACACTGAAGCTTTCTTT. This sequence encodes CAIRQGGGRNTEAFF.